This TCR beta chain was documented in a study of cytomegalovirus exposure and HLA in healthy donors. The CDR3 has 13 amino acids. The J segment lost 7 bases and the V segment lost 8 bases, leaving 7 bases of the junction unmatched. The V gene's germline CDR1 is WSHSY and CDR2 SAAADI. Vbeta (60) and Jbeta (13) primers were used in the PCR. Using immunoSEQ multiplex PCR, the repertoire was profiled, and TCRdb retains in-frame clones only, with some absent. The data contain about 89,000 clones, about 75% of them singletons. The TCR was taken from a man under 40 in good health and CMV-seropositive. The chain is built from TRBV10-2 and TRBJ2-2; 7 bases match TRBD2. Source material: PBMCs. This CDR3 is CASGRGKGGELFF. The CDR3 DNA reads TGCGCCAGCGGGCGGGGGAAGGGCGGGGAGCTGTTTTTT.